The clone carrying this T cell receptor beta chain has ten or more counts. TCRdb reanalysed the RT-PCR reads using MiXCR and keeps one entry per CDR3 protein. The top ten clones hold about 3.6% of a sample with almost 700,000 distinct CDR3 sequences, more than 13% of them seen once. CDR1 SGHAT and CDR2 FQNNGV come from the germline V gene. Losses at the gene ends were 1 base for V and 5 bases for J; bases not matched to a gene: 4. The CDR3 length is 15 residues. The V call is TRBV11-2, the J call TRBJ2-1, with TRBD2 identical over 8 bases. Sequencing used memory CD4+ T cells from blood. The receptor was isolated from a female donor in good health, serving as a healthy control. This CDR3 reads CASSLVSRGDNEQFF. Here the CDR3 DNA reads TGTGCCAGCAGCTTAGTTTCGCGGGGGGACAATGAGCAGTTCTTC.